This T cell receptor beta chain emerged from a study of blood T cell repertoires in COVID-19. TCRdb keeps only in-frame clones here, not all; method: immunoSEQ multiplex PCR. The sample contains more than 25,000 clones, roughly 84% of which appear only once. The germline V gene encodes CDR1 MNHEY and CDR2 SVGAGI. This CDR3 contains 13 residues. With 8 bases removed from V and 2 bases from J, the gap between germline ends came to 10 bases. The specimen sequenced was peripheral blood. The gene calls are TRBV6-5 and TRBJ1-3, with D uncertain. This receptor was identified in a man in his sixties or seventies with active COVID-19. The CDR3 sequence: CASAAPPGNTIYF. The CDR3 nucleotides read TGTGCCAGCGCGGCCCCACCTGGAAACACCATATATTTT.